Each of the 10 T cell receptor beta chains below was sequenced from the same sample in a study of blood T cells in healthy people across ages. The use of a sample-barcoded 5' primer and a J-beta primer mix characterized a second PCR of roughly 7 to 11 cycles. Each CDR3 protein gets one entry after TCRdb re-called the 5' RACE reads with MiXCR. The sample holds 870,000 or so distinct CDR3 sequences, about 30% seen once. Sequencing was performed on blood. These receptor sequences come from a woman older than 75 in good health.

The chain has TRBV4-1 and TRBJ2-1; D uncertain. The CDR3 runs to 17 residues. Germline loops: CDR1 MGHRA, CDR2 YSYEKL. Trimming pared 2 bases from V and 0 bases from J, leaving 14 bases between. CDR3 in amino acids: CASSQSQNTRSYNEQFF. CDR3 in DNA: TGCGCCAGCAGCCAAAGTCAGAATACTCGCTCCTACAATGAGCAGTTCTTC.

This clonotype was picked up many times. CDR3 DNA sequence: TGTGCCAGCAGCTTTCGGGACAGGGACGGCAAAAACATTCAGTACTTC. Protein: CASSFRDRDGKNIQYF. V is TRBV11-2 and J is TRBJ2-4; 9 nucleotides agree with TRBD1. This CDR3 has 16 amino acids. The V segment lost 3 bases and the J segment 3 bases; nucleotides outside the gene matches: 6. CDR1 and CDR2 from the germline V gene are SGHAT and FQNNGV.

This clonotype showed up many times. V and J are TRBV3-1 and TRBJ2-5; D gene uncertain. V lost 0 bases and J lost 2, with 13 bases in between. The CDR3 runs 16 residues. The V gene's germline CDR1 is LGHDT and CDR2 YNNKEL (reference sequence). The CDR3 reads CASSQDGIAYQETQYF. The CDR3, as DNA: TGTGCCAGCAGCCAAGATGGGATAGCCTATCAAGAGACCCAGTACTTC.

Comments on this clonotype: A much larger clone is a single base away; this may be a read error. The V gene is TRBV12-3 or TRBV12-4, the J gene TRBJ1-6; no firm D call. V lost 0 bases and J lost 11, with 11 bases in between. The CDR3 is 14 amino acids. CDR3 bases: TGTGCCAGCAGTTTAGCGCAGACGGCTCCACCCCTCCACTTT. This translates into CASSLAQTAPPLHF.

Of note for this clonotype: This may be a read error, as it is one base from a much larger clone. The chain joins TRBV7-2 to TRBJ2-7, with 11 bases aligning to TRBD2. CDR1 is SGHTA and CDR2 is FQGNSA in the germline V gene. This CDR3 region has 16 residues. V dropped 6 bases and J dropped 7; count of bases not matched to a gene: 14. In DNA, the CDR3 is TGTGCCAGCAGTCTAACTAGCGGGGGAACTTACAATGAGCAGTACTTC. It codes for CASSLTSGGTYNEQYF.

A word on this clonotype: A much larger clonotype is one base distant, so this may be a read error. The V and J genes are TRBV11-2 and TRBJ2-4, with a possible D match to TRBD2 (5 bases). V was pared by 2 bases and J by 13 bases, with 21 bases between. CDR1 and CDR2 (germline): SGHAT, FQNNGV. The CDR3 is 15 residues long. Written as DNA, the CDR3 is TGTGCCAGCAGCTTATCGACCGGGGTCCAAGACACCCAGTACTTC. It codes for CASSLSTGVQDTQYF. The variable domain in full, completed from reference TRBV11-2 and TRBJ2-4, reads EAGVAQSPRYKIIEKRQSVAFWCNPISGHATLYWYQQILGQGPKLLIQFQNNGVVDDSQLPKDRFSAERLKGVDSTLKIQPAKLEDSAVYLCASSLSTGVQDTQYFGAGTRLSVL.

V is TRBV27 and J is TRBJ1-4, with 8 bases fitting TRBD1. V lost 0 bases, J lost 12 bases, and 15 bases stayed unmatched. Germline V gene data show CDR1 as MNHEY and CDR2 as SMNVEV (reference sequence). This CDR3 contains 17 residues. Here the CDR3 reads CASSLSSRTGNRIELFF. CDR3 DNA sequence: TGTGCCAGCAGTTTATCGAGCAGGACAGGGAATAGAATCGAACTGTTTTTT. The full variable domain, rest sourced from reference TRBV27 and TRBJ1-4, is EAQVTQNPRYLITVTGKKLTVTCSQNMNHEYMSWYRQDPGLGLRQIYYSMNVEVTDKGDVPEGYKVSRKEKRNFPLILESPSPNQTSLYFCASSLSSRTGNRIELFFGSGTQLSVL.

This clonotype appeared many times. CDR3 DNA: TGCAGCGCCGCGGGGGGACCGGAGTACTACGAGCAGTACTTC. Encoded protein: CSAAGGPEYYEQYF. The rearrangement joins TRBV29-1 to TRBJ2-7, with 8 bases aligning to TRBD2. V shed 7 bases, J shed 3 bases, and the junction held 11 bases outside the gene matches. The germline V gene encodes CDR1 SQVTM and CDR2 ANQGSEA. CDR3 length: 14 residues.

The table lists this clonotype with many counts. The gene calls are TRBV9 and TRBJ2-7; tentatively, D is TRBD2 (5 bases). The V gene's germline CDR1 is SGDLS and CDR2 YYNGEE. The CDR3 runs to 14 residues. Deletions cut 4 bases from V and 7 bases from J, with 18 bases between. The CDR3 reads CASSSTTPSGEQYF. The CDR3 coding sequence is TGTGCCAGCAGCTCGACGACACCCTCGGGGGAGCAGTACTTC.

V and J are TRBV10-3 and TRBJ1-4; 7 bases are a match to TRBD1. The CDR3 loop spans 19 amino acids. Germline V lookup: CDR1 ENHRY, CDR2 SYGVKD. Trimming removed 0 bases from V and 8 bases from J; junction bases left unmatched: 18. The CDR3 is CAISESKGQRSRLKEKLFF. CDR3 DNA sequence: TGTGCCATCAGTGAGTCGAAGGGACAGCGGTCTCGGTTAAAGGAAAAACTGTTTTTT.